The sequence of this T cell receptor (beta chain) was determined in a study of T-cell reconstitution after alpha-beta-depleted transplantation in children (dated by TCRdb to 2016 to 2017). Broadly, across the study: T-cell immune reconstitution after TCRalphabeta/CD19-depleted allogeneic hematopoietic cell transplantation in children was quantitatively tracked in the study by means of TCR repertoire profiling.

The library was produced with PCR. Data came from an Illumina HiSeq 2500. TCR library preparation used molecular barcoding, with unique molecular identifiers applied to normalize quantification of the TCRbeta repertoire. TCRdb applied fastp at Q25 and MiXCR to the public reads, then kept only in-frame beta chains. Identical CDR3 proteins give one entry, which carries the most common genes and DNA. The sample table contains about 980,000 distinct CDR3 sequences; only one count was recorded for about 29% of them. Together, the top ten hold approximately 30% of the sample. The full study reports these points: About two months after transplant, the apparently early recovery of alphabetaT-cell counts reportedly depended on just several hundred clones that had expanded rapidly and came from non-depleted graft cells. Hyperexpanded clone frequencies declined over subsequent months; after one year, T-cell counts and TCRbeta diversity were mostly attributed to newly produced T cells. In some patients, the high TCRbeta diversity seen at day 60 was put down to recipient T cells and intrathymic progenitors that had survived conditioning.

As regards this clonotype: Its antigen has not been determined. No base-level quality is on record; no much larger clone is a single base apart.

The intended sense of this specimen's treatment or condition label: allogeneic hematopoietic cell transplantation with graft depleted of TCRalphabeta T cells and CD19 B cells. The transplant recipients were children given TCRalphabeta/CD19-depleted allogeneic hematopoietic cell grafts. Relative to germline, V is 1 base shorter and J is 0 bases shorter, with 12 bases between their ends. The CDR3 holds 15 amino acids from the cysteine to the phenylalanine. The retained sequence is limited to the CDR3, 45 bases, with the frame set at the first base. CDR1 and CDR2 are read off the germline V gene (reference sequence) as DFQATT and SNEGSKA.

This sample comprised PBMCs, mostly from graft donor cells, obtained 360 days after TCRalphabeta/CD19-depleted stem cell transplant. The TCR originated in a boy younger than two who had a stem cell transplant for SCID, so the T cells may come from the graft donor. The rearrangement joined TRBV20-1 to TRBJ2-5; there is no confident call for the D gene. The bases are TGCAGTGCTAGAGGTCGGCAGACTCACCAAGAGACCCAGTACTTC. This translates into CSARGRQTHQETQYF.